These 27 T cell receptor beta chains were sequenced from one sample in a study of identical twins (dated by TCRdb to the mid-2010s). Libraries were made using 5' RACE. This sample was sequenced with an Illumina HiSeq 2000. Using fastp at Q25 and MiXCR, TCRdb reprocessed the public reads and kept productive beta chains. A single entry per CDR3 protein holds the most common genes and DNA from its merged rows. The sample yields about 200,000 distinct CDR3 sequences; under 10% were counted once. In total, the top ten clones hold just under 2% of the sample. The sample also formed part of further work on yellow fever vaccine responses in identical twins.

The sequenced sample was memory (CD45RO+) T cells sorted from blood. Sample cell subset or site, as interpreted from the label and publication: CD45RO+ enriched T cells. Receptors originate from a young woman in good health.

The gene calls are TRBV6-6 and TRBJ1-5, with D unclear. Germline CDR1 reads MNHNY; CDR2 reads SVGAGI (reference sequence). There are 13 residues in the CDR3. Trimming pared 6 bases from V and 4 bases from J, leaving 10 bases between. Written as DNA, the CDR3 is TGTGCCAGCAGCCGAGAACCAAATCAGCCCCAGCATTTT. Residues: CASSREPNQPQHF.

This clonotype was observed many times. The V call is TRBV9, the J call TRBJ2-5; 10 nucleotides align to TRBD2. CDR3 size: 15 residues. Germline CDR1 SGDLS, CDR2 YYNGEE. V lost 1 base and J lost 4; bases outside the gene matches: 4. Here the CDR3 DNA reads TGTGCCAGCAGCGTACCTAGCGGGGGTGGAGAGACCCAGTACTTC. The encoded protein is CASSVPSGGGETQYF.

This clonotype was counted only a few times. The V and J genes are TRBV4-1 and TRBJ2-1, with D perhaps TRBD1 or TRBD2 (5 bases each). This CDR3 spans 14 amino acids. The germline gives CDR1 MGHRA, CDR2 YSYEKL. Trimming removed 3 bases from V and 6 bases from J, with 12 bases in between. The CDR3 DNA sequence: TGCGCCAGCAGCCAGAGGGCAGGGTCCAATGAGCAGTTCTTC. This translates into CASSQRAGSNEQFF.

This clonotype was observed at least ten times. For the CDR3, the DNA is TGTGCCAGCAGTTTGGCCGGGGGCTCCAATTACGAGCAGTACTTC. As protein: CASSLAGGSNYEQYF. V gene TRBV12-3 or TRBV12-4 combines with J gene TRBJ2-7, with D perhaps TRBD1 or TRBD2 (6 bases each). The CDR3 has 15 residues. Trimming shortened V by 3 bases and J by 4 bases, and 16 bases separated the two germline ends.

The V call is TRBV2, the J call TRBJ2-1, with D possibly being TRBD1 (6 bases). There are 13 residues in the CDR3. V was trimmed by 3 bases and J by 11 bases, leaving 14 bases between them. CDR1 and CDR2 (germline): SNHLY, FYNNEI. The CDR3 region is CASSDGQGRKQFF. In DNA, the CDR3 is TGTGCCAGCAGTGATGGTCAGGGGAGAAAGCAGTTCTTC.

In its sample, this clonotype was seen many times. The rearrangement joins TRBV6-5 to TRBJ2-2; D is uncertain. The CDR3 loop spans 14 amino acids. V was cut by 0 bases and J by 7 bases, with 9 bases left in between. Germline V gene data show CDR1 as MNHEY and CDR2 as SVGAGI. The CDR3 protein is CASSYSSRIGELFF. CDR3 in DNA: TGTGCCAGCAGTTACTCATCCAGAATCGGGGAGCTGTTTTTT.

The rearrangement uses TRBV28 and TRBJ2-7; 11 bases fit TRBD2. Trimming removed 6 bases from V and 6 bases from J; junction bases left unmatched: 4. Germline V CDR1 and CDR2: MDHEN, SYDVKM. The CDR3 spans 13 residues. The CDR3 region is CASRTSGITEQYF. The CDR3 DNA reads TGTGCCAGCAGGACTAGCGGGATAACCGAGCAGTACTTC.

V and J are TRBV20-1 and TRBJ2-1; 7 nucleotides match TRBD2. V lost 2 bases, J lost 4 bases, and 5 bases stayed unmatched. The CDR3 is 14 residues long. Germline CDR1 and CDR2: DFQATT and SNEGSKA (reference sequence). CDR3 DNA sequence: TGCAGTGCTAGAACCGGGACTACTTACAATGAGCAGTTCTTC. Protein: CSARTGTTYNEQFF.

This clonotype has at least ten counts. This chain joins TRBV29-1 and TRBJ2-7; possible D gene TRBD2, 7 bases. The CDR3 is made up of 16 amino acids. Germline values: CDR1 SQVTM, CDR2 ANQGSEA. V was clipped by 1 base and J by 0 bases, with 16 bases between them. The CDR3 coding sequence is TGCAGCGTTGAAGCCTCCAGGGGAGGGAGCTCCTACGAGCAGTACTTC. Translating it yields CSVEASRGGSSYEQYF.

The chain carries TRBV5-6 and TRBJ2-7; 7 bases fit TRBD1. The CDR3 runs to 14 residues. With V trimmed by 1 base and J by 6 bases, 7 bases remained unmatched. Per germline, CDR1 SGHDT and CDR2 YYEEEE. CDR3 loop: CASSLKGGWGEQYF. The CDR3 DNA follows: TGTGCCAGCAGCTTGAAAGGGGGCTGGGGCGAGCAGTACTTC. The full variable domain, rest sourced from reference TRBV5-6 and TRBJ2-7, is DAGVTQSPTHLIKTRGQQVTLRCSPKSGHDTVSWYQQALGQGPQFIFQYYEEEERQRGNFPDRFSGHQFPNYSSELNVNALLLGDSALYLCASSLKGGWGEQYFGPGTRLTVT.

This clonotype was counted a few times. CDR3 sequence (DNA): TGTGCCAGCAGCCAAGATCGTCCAGGCCGCACCTACGAGCAGTACTTC. Translating gives CASSQDRPGRTYEQYF. The chain combines TRBV3-1 with TRBJ2-7; D gene unclear. CDR3 length equals 16 residues. V was pared by 0 bases and J by 2 bases, with 14 bases between. CDR1 LGHDT and CDR2 YNNKEL come from the germline V gene (reference sequence).

Concerning this clonotype: A read error may account for a junction end that differs from germline. CDR3 sequence reads: CSARDQAGSLTGNTIYF. The CDR3 coding sequence is TGCAGCGCTAGAGATCAGGCCGGCAGCCTTACTGGAAACACCATATATTTT. V and J are TRBV20-1 and TRBJ1-3; D is undetermined. From germline, CDR1 is DFQATT and CDR2 SNEGSKA (reference sequence). The CDR3 loop spans 17 amino acids.

This clonotype came up many times. This chain joins TRBV29-1 and TRBJ2-3, with D unresolved. The CDR3 length is 13 residues. The germline V and J ends were trimmed by 6 bases and 4 bases, with 14 bases remaining between them. Germline values: CDR1 SQVTM, CDR2 ANQGSEA. The CDR3 DNA reads TGCAGCGTCCACCGTGCTGCGGCAGATACGCAGTATTTT. Translating it yields CSVHRAAADTQYF.

This clonotype was counted a few times. The chain recombines TRBV7-6 with TRBJ1-3, with 8 bases lining up with TRBD1. This CDR3 is 15 amino acids long. V lost 5 bases, J lost 4 bases, and 7 bases stayed unmatched. Germline CDR1 is SGHVS and CDR2 is FNYEAQ. The CDR3 DNA follows: TGTGCCAGCAGCCCAGTCAGGGGGCTAGGAAACACCATATATTTT. Protein product: CASSPVRGLGNTIYF.

As to this clonotype: This sequence may be a read error, since a much larger clone differs from it by one base. The chain uses TRBV12-3 or TRBV12-4 and TRBJ2-2; a weak D match, TRBD1 (5 bases). With 7 bases removed from V and 4 bases from J, the gap between germline ends came to 10 bases. The length of the CDR3 is 13 residues. The CDR3 spells CASINRLTGELFF. The CDR3 DNA reads TGTGCCAGCATTAACAGGCTCACCGGGGAGCTGTTTTTT.

This clonotype was observed a few times. The chain combines TRBV9 with TRBJ2-1, with 8 bases matching TRBD1. Germline values: CDR1 SGDLS, CDR2 YYNGEE. The ends lost 4 bases at V and 2 bases at J; junction bases unmatched: 2. The CDR3 totals 14 residues. The CDR3 loop is CASSPRGPYNEQFF. CDR3 nucleotide sequence: TGTGCCAGCAGCCCCAGGGGGCCCTACAATGAGCAGTTCTTC.

This clonotype was seen ten or more times. The V call is TRBV29-1, the J call TRBJ2-7; 9 bases line up with TRBD2. The CDR3 has 16 amino acids. Losses at the gene ends were 7 bases for V and 2 bases for J; bases not matched to a gene: 15. Per the germline V gene, CDR1 is SQVTM and CDR2 is ANQGSEA. For the CDR3, the DNA is TGCAGCGCCGGAGGGTGGCGGGAGGGCCGAGCCTACGAGCAGTACTTC. Translated, it gives CSAGGWREGRAYEQYF.

The chain couples TRBV6-4 to TRBJ2-7; tentatively, D is TRBD1 (6 bases). The CDR3 runs to 14 residues. Trimming stripped 6 bases from V and 7 bases from J, with 19 bases between. The V gene's germline CDR1 is MRHNA and CDR2 SNTAGT. The CDR3 DNA reads as TGTGCCAGCAGCCCGGGACACTCCCTACGGGAGCAGTACTTC. Translated, it gives CASSPGHSLREQYF.

This clonotype was counted many times. The chain joins TRBV10-2 to TRBJ2-5; the D is unclear. V shed 0 bases and J shed 1 base, with 9 bases lying between them. Germline V gene sequence: CDR1 WSHSY, CDR2 SAAADI. The CDR3 totals 15 residues. Here the CDR3 reads CASSESGRPQETQYF. CDR3 DNA sequence: TGCGCCAGCAGTGAGTCGGGTCGACCCCAAGAGACCCAGTACTTC.

The chain employs TRBV5-1 and TRBJ2-1; TRBD2 matches 16 bases. Per germline, CDR1 SGHRS and CDR2 YFSETQ. With V trimmed by 4 bases and J by 10 bases, 5 bases remained unmatched. CDR3 length: 15 amino acids. CDR3 DNA: TGCGCCAGCAGCCGTGGGACTAGCGGGAGGGACGAGCAGTTCTTC. It is translated as CASSRGTSGRDEQFF.

CDR3 bases: TGCGCCAGCAGCCAAGGACAGGGGCTCGAGCAGTACTTC. As protein: CASSQGQGLEQYF. The rearrangement uses TRBV4-3 and TRBJ2-7; 8 positions match TRBD1. The V gene's germline CDR1 is LGHNA and CDR2 YSLEER. The length of the CDR3 is 13 residues. V trimming: 1 base; J trimming: 6 bases; junction bases outside the gene matches: 2.

The chain has TRBV3-1 and TRBJ1-1, with D unresolved. The ends were cut back, 4 bases at V and 0 bases at J, with 6 bases in the middle. In germline, CDR1 is LGHDT, CDR2 YNNKEL (reference sequence). This CDR3 region has 13 residues. The CDR3 protein is CASSRTMNTEAFF. As DNA, the CDR3 is TGTGCCAGCAGCCGTACAATGAACACTGAAGCTTTCTTT. The full variable domain, completed using reference TRBV3-1 and TRBJ1-1, is DTAVSQTPKYLVTQMGNDKSIKCEQNLGHDTMYWYKQDSKKFLKIMFSYNNKELIINETVPNRFSPKSPDKAHLNLHINSLELGDSAVYFCASSRTMNTEAFFGQGTRLTVV.

The chain combines TRBV6-8 with TRBJ2-1; D call uncertain. The CDR3 spans 14 residues. V was pared by 8 bases and J by 3 bases, with 14 bases between. Germline V lookup: CDR1 MNHGY, CDR2 SAAAGT. The CDR3 loop is CASPLGPNYNEQFF. The CDR3 DNA reads TGTGCCAGCCCCCTAGGACCAAACTACAATGAGCAGTTCTTC.

The sample holds many counts of this clonotype. The V and J genes are TRBV5-5 and TRBJ1-1; TRBD1 might be the D (6 bases). CDR3 size: 15 residues. The germline CDR1 and CDR2 sequences are SGHKS and YYEKEE (reference sequence). V lost 0 bases, J lost 4 bases, and 13 bases lay in between. As DNA, the CDR3 is TGTGCCAGCAGCTTGGAACAGGGCAGGATCACTGAAGCTTTCTTT. This codes for CASSLEQGRITEAFF.

This clonotype came up once. This chain links TRBV19 with TRBJ2-1, with D possibly called TRBD1 or TRBD2 (6 bases each). CDR1 and CDR2 from the germline V gene are LNHDA and SQIVND (reference sequence). The V and J ends lost 1 base and 4 bases respectively, with 14 bases between them. The CDR3 has 16 residues. CDR3 coding DNA: TGTGCCAGTAGTATAGTAGCAGGGGAGGCTTACAATGAGCAGTTCTTC. Protein product: CASSIVAGEAYNEQFF.

Many counts were recorded for this clonotype. The V call is TRBV6-5, the J call TRBJ2-1, with unresolved D. There are 14 residues in the CDR3. Germline CDR1 MNHEY, CDR2 SVGAGI. Trimming left V 0 bases short and J 10 bases short, with 13 bases between. CDR3 bases: TGTGCCAGCAGTTACTCGCGAATCCCGCACGAGCAGTTCTTC. This gives the protein CASSYSRIPHEQFF.

This clonotype was observed a handful of times. This chain links TRBV20-1 with TRBJ2-1; D is perhaps TRBD1 or TRBD2 (5 bases each). The germline gives CDR1 DFQATT, CDR2 SNEGSKA (reference sequence). V lost 3 bases and J lost 3, with 9 bases in between. The CDR3 has 13 amino acids. The DNA for the CDR3 is TGCAGTGCTAGGGGGGAGTTCTACAATGAGCAGTTCTTC. Translation gives CSARGEFYNEQFF.